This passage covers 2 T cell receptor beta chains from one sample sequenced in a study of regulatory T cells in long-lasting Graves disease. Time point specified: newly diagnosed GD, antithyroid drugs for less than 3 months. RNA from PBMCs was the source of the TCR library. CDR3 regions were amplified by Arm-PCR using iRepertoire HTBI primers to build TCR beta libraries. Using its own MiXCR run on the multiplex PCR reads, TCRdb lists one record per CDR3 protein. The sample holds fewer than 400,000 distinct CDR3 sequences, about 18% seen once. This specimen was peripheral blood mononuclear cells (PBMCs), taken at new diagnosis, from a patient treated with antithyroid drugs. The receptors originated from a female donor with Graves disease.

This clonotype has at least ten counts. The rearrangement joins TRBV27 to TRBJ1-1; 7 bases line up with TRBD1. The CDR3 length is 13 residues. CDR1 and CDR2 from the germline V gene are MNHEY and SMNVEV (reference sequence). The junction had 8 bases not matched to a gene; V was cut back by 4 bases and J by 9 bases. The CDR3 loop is CASSSPGQVQAFF. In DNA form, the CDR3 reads TGTGCCAGCAGTTCCCCTGGACAGGTTCAAGCTTTCTTT.

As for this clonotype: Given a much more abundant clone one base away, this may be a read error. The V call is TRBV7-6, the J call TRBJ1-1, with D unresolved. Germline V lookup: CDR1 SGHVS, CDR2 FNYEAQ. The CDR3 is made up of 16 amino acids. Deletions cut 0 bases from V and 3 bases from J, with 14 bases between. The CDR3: CASSLAPVGRHTEAFF. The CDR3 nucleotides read TGTGCCAGCAGCTTAGCCCCTGTAGGGAGGCACACTGAAGCTTTCTTT.